This T cell receptor beta chain was identified during a study of blood T cell repertoires in COVID-19. Study details: The study drew acute and convalescent COVID-19 samples from the United States, Italy and Spain. The cDNA or gDNA used as material had been derived from T cells, B-cell-depleted T cells, or PBMCs.

In the original analysis: Amplification of reference gene primers provided the estimated nucleated cell counts. The assay was immunoSEQ multiplex PCR, and TCRdb's table has in-frame clones only and misses some. D and trimming come from the DNA, and the V and J calls and clone size come from that table. The table records around 170,000 clones, around 89% of them present only once. The TCR originated in a woman aged 25-40 years with acute or convalescent COVID-19. Sample: peripheral blood.

CDR3 bases: TGTGCCAGCAGCCAAGGACAGGAGAACTATGGCTACACCTTC. It translates to CASSQGQENYGYTF. The chain links TRBV4-2 to TRBJ1-2, with D perhaps matching TRBD1 (6 bases). Germline CDR1 reads LGHNA; CDR2 reads YNFKEQ. V gave up 1 base and J gave up 2 bases, with 8 bases separating them. This CDR3 has 14 residues.